This entry lists 18 T cell receptor beta chains sequenced from one sample in a study of shared T cell receptors in the human thymus. Profiled with immunoSEQ multiplex PCR; TCRdb holds only in-frame clones, not every one. There are roughly 550,000 clones in the sample; 78% occur only once, and more than 0.01% lies in the top ten. These same records also appear under a second study, on human thymus T cells.

Input material: thymocytes. The receptors were sampled from a boy younger than two with a congenital heart defect.

The V and J genes are TRBV23-1 and TRBJ2-1, with D perhaps TRBD2 (6 bases). TRBV23-1 is an ORF, and what it does is uncertain. This CDR3 spans 17 amino acids. Trimming stripped 11 bases from V and 4 bases from J, with 27 bases between. The CDR3: CAPLPPGDLSLYNEQFF. The CDR3 region has the DNA TGCGCCCCTTTACCCCCGGGGGACCTCTCCCTATACAATGAGCAGTTCTTC.

V is TRBV7-9 and J is TRBJ1-5, with D tentatively TRBD1 (6 bases). V lost 1 base and J 0 bases, leaving 10 bases between the germline ends. CDR1 and CDR2 (germline): SEHNR, FQNEAQ (reference sequence). The CDR3 contains 16 residues. CDR3 residues: CASSLDGGLSNQPQHF. The CDR3 DNA reads as TGTGCCAGCAGCTTAGACGGGGGGCTTAGCAATCAGCCCCAGCATTTT.

The rearrangement uses TRBV14 and TRBJ1-1, with TRBD1 matching over 9 bases. Trimming at V came to 1 base and at J to 0 bases, leaving 9 bases not matched to a gene. The length of the CDR3 is 18 residues. The germline V gene encodes CDR1 SGHDN and CDR2 FVKESK. CDR3 coding DNA: TGTGCCAGCAGCCAAGGCCTAGGGGACAGGGACATGAACACTGAAGCTTTCTTT. Protein product: CASSQGLGDRDMNTEAFF. The complete variable domain, with remaining parts taken from reference TRBV14 and TRBJ1-1, reads EAGVTQFPSHSVIEKGQTVTLRCDPISGHDNLYWYRRVMGKEIKFLLHFVKESKQDESGMPNNRFLAERTGGTYSTLKVQPAELEDSGVYFCASSQGLGDRDMNTEAFFGQGTRLTVV.

The chain couples TRBV11-1 to TRBJ2-7; 7 positions agree with TRBD1. The germline V gene encodes CDR1 SGHAT and CDR2 FQDESV (reference sequence). This CDR3 contains 13 residues. The trim removed 5 bases at V and 3 bases at J, leaving 4 bases unmatched. CDR3 coding DNA: TGTGCCAGCAGCCACGGGACAGTCTACGAGCAGTACTTC. Protein sequence: CASSHGTVYEQYF.

The J gene is TRBJ1-5, the V gene TRBV11-3; D remains ambiguous. Germline CDR1 is SGHNT and CDR2 is YENEEA. The germline V and J ends were trimmed by 1 base and 0 bases, with 7 bases remaining between them. This CDR3 has 15 residues. CDR3 DNA: TGTGCCAGCAGCTTAGCGGGGTATAGCAATCAGCCCCAGCATTTT. Encoded protein: CASSLAGYSNQPQHF.

The chain combines TRBV4-1 with TRBJ2-1, with 10 bases lining up with TRBD2. This CDR3 has 13 amino acids. V trimming: 4 bases; J trimming: 10 bases; junction bases outside the gene matches: 4. Germline CDR1 is MGHRA and CDR2 is YSYEKL. The CDR3 sequence: CASSPRTSGEQFF. As DNA, the CDR3 is TGCGCCAGCAGCCCTCGGACTAGCGGCGAGCAGTTCTTC.

Notes on this clone: The junction shows a germline mismatch at one end, possibly a read error. The rearrangement uses TRBV29-1 and TRBJ2-1; TRBD2 might be the D (5 bases). The CDR3 has 11 residues. Germline CDR1 reads SQVTM; CDR2 reads ANQGSEA. This CDR3 is CSVEGLVEQFF. CDR3 coding DNA: TGCAGCGTGGAAGGACTGGTTGAGCAGTTCTTC.

The chain uses TRBV5-4 and TRBJ2-3; 12 bases fit TRBD1. V trimming: 0 bases; J trimming: 6 bases; junction bases outside the gene matches: 5. CDR1 is SGHNT, CDR2 YYREEE, per germline (reference sequence). The CDR3 is 16 residues long. The CDR3 region has the DNA TGTGCCAGCAGCTTGGGTTCCGGGACAGGGGGCGATACGCAGTATTTT. Its protein is CASSLGSGTGGDTQYF.

V and J are TRBV27 and TRBJ1-5; D call uncertain. Trimming removed 3 bases at V and 0 bases at J, with 9 bases between. The CDR3 covers 15 residues. Germline loops: CDR1 MNHEY, CDR2 SMNVEV (reference sequence). CDR3 sequence reads: CASSLIFSSNQPQHF. CDR3 in DNA: TGTGCCAGCAGTTTGATATTTAGTAGCAATCAGCCCCAGCATTTT.

This clone was detected only a few times. This chain connects TRBV14 to TRBJ2-3; 7 bases match TRBD2. The V gene end was trimmed by 1 base and the J gene end by 0 bases; junction bases not matched to a gene: 10. The germline V gene encodes CDR1 SGHDN and CDR2 FVKESK. The CDR3 runs to 18 residues. CDR3 protein: CASSQVPNAGESTDTQYF. The CDR3 region has the DNA TGTGCCAGCAGCCAAGTCCCAAACGCGGGAGAAAGCACAGATACGCAGTATTTT.

V usage is TRBV4-2 and J usage is TRBJ2-3; possibly TRBD1 for D (5 bases). The CDR3 is 16 residues long. V was clipped by 0 bases and J by 9 bases, with 19 bases between them. Germline loops: CDR1 LGHNA, CDR2 YNFKEQ. Here the CDR3 DNA reads TGTGCCAGCAGCCAAGAAGACGGCAGGCGGAAGGGGACGCAGTATTTT. Amino acids: CASSQEDGRRKGTQYF.

This clone occurred once. The chain has TRBV6-1 and TRBJ2-3; D might be TRBD1 (6 bases). The germline V gene encodes CDR1 MNHNS and CDR2 SASEGT. The germline V and J ends were trimmed by 3 bases and 1 base, with 8 bases remaining between them. The CDR3 sequence is 14 residues long. CDR3 nucleotide sequence: TGTGCCAGCAGTGACAGGGGAGGCACAGATACGCAGTATTTT. Its protein is CASSDRGGTDTQYF.

J is TRBJ1-6 and V is TRBV14, with 8 positions matching TRBD1. V was clipped by 3 bases and J by 6 bases; unmatched bases: 4. The length of the CDR3 is 15 residues. CDR1 SGHDN and CDR2 FVKESK come from the germline V gene. The CDR3, as DNA: TGTGCCAGCAGCCATGGACAGGGCGGTAATTCACCCCTCCACTTT. The encoded protein is CASSHGQGGNSPLHF.

The chain employs TRBV5-8 and TRBJ1-1; 7 bases line up with TRBD1. Trimming cost V 3 bases and J 5 bases; bases outside gene matches: 10. The CDR3 length is 15 residues. Germline V gene sequence: CDR1 SGHTS, CDR2 YDEGEE. CDR3 protein: CASSWMTGPRTEAFF. In DNA form, the CDR3 reads TGTGCCAGCAGCTGGATGACAGGGCCGAGGACTGAAGCTTTCTTT.

The V gene is TRBV2, the J gene TRBJ2-1; 11 nucleotides agree with TRBD1. V was pared by 6 bases and J by 8 bases, with 6 bases of the junction left unmatched. The CDR3 totals 14 residues. Germline loops: CDR1 SNHLY, CDR2 FYNNEI. CDR3 protein: CASSGQGARDEQFF. The CDR3 region has the DNA TGTGCCAGCAGCGGACAGGGGGCTCGCGATGAGCAGTTCTTC.

A few counts support this clone. The V call is TRBV28, the J call TRBJ2-5; the match to TRBD2 covers 11 bases. This CDR3 has 16 residues. The V gene's germline CDR1 is MDHEN and CDR2 SYDVKM. V lost 5 bases, J lost 5 bases, and 10 bases stayed unmatched. The CDR3: CASSPQTSGIVETQYF. As DNA, the CDR3 is TGTGCCAGCAGTCCTCAGACTAGCGGGATTGTGGAGACCCAGTACTTC. Together with reference TRBV28 and TRBJ2-5, the CDR3 gives the full variable domain: DVKVTQSSRYLVKRTGEKVFLECVQDMDHENMFWYRQDPGLGLRLIYFSYDVKMKEKGDIPEGYSVSREKKERFSLILESASTNQTSMYLCASSPQTSGIVETQYFGPGTRLLVL.

J is TRBJ1-1 and V is TRBV15; the D gene is possibly TRBD1 (6 bases). The germline V gene encodes CDR1 LNHNV and CDR2 YYDKDF (reference sequence). The CDR3 runs 16 residues. V dropped 0 bases and J dropped 1 base, with 12 bases sitting between them. CDR3 in amino acids: CATSRDPGRGNTEAFF. In DNA, the CDR3 is TGTGCCACCAGCAGAGATCCGGGCAGGGGGAACACTGAAGCTTTCTTT.

This clone was seen only once. The rearrangement joins TRBV9 to TRBJ1-2, with D perhaps matching TRBD1 (5 bases). Germline V gene lookup returns CDR1 SGDLS and CDR2 YYNGEE. The ends were cut back, 4 bases at V and 3 bases at J, with 34 bases in the middle. The CDR3 length is 21 residues. CDR3 sequence reads: CASSPRSFPRAQNREDYGYTF. Here the CDR3 DNA reads TGTGCCAGCAGCCCTCGGTCGTTTCCCAGGGCCCAGAATAGGGAGGACTATGGCTACACCTTC.